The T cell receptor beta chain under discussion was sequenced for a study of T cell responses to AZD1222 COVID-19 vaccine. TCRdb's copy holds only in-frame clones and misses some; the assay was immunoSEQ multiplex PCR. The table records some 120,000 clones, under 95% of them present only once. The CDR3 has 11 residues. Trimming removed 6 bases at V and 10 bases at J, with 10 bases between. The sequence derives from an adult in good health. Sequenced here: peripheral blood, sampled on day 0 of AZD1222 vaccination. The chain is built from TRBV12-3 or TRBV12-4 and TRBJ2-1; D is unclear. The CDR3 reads CASSPAVEQFF. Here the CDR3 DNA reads TGTGCCAGCAGCCCCGCGGTGGAGCAGTTCTTC.